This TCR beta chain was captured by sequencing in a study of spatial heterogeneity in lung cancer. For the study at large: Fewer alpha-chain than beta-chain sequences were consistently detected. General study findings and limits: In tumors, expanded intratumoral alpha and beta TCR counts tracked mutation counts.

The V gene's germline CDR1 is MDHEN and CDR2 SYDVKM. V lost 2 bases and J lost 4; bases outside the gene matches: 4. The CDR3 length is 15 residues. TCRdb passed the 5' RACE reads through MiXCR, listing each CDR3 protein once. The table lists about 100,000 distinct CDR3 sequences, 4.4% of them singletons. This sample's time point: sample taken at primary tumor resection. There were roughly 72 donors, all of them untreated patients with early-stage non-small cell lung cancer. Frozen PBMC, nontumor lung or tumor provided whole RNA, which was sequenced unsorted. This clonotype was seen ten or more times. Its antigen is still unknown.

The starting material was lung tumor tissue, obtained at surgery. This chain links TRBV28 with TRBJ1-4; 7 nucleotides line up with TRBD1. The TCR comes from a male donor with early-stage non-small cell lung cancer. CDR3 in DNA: TGTGCCAGCAGTTTAGGGACAGTCAATAATGAAAAACTGTTTTTT. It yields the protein CASSLGTVNNEKLFF.